This T cell receptor (beta chain) was recorded in a study of shared clonotypes between healthy human individuals. Study-level background: Donors had three CD4 naive, three CD4 memory, two CD8 naive and one CD8 memory plate apiece.

Authors' methods: There were no quality scores in the junction-only immunoSEQ sequences, so filtering differed. TCRdb's table, derived via immunoSEQ multiplex PCR, lists solely in-frame clones and lacks some. D and trimming come from the DNA, and the V and J calls and clone size come from that table. The sample consists of roughly 2.4 million clones, approximately 94% of them appearing once. Study findings and constraints: Among non-shared clonotypes, generation probabilities were lower than among those shared by all four donors.

This clone was seen only once. Its antigen is not known. The CDR3 has 15 residues. Germline V gives CDR1 LNHNV, CDR2 YYDKDF (reference sequence). V was clipped by 3 bases and J by 2 bases; unmatched bases: 1. This chain joins TRBV15 and TRBJ1-3; 10 bases agree with TRBD1. This receptor was taken from a young man in good health. Sample: naive CD4+ T cells sorted from blood. The subset here: CD45RA+ positively selected. As DNA, the CDR3 is TGTGCCACCAGCAGCGGGACAGGGGCTGGAAACACCATATATTTT. Its translation: CATSSGTGAGNTIYF.